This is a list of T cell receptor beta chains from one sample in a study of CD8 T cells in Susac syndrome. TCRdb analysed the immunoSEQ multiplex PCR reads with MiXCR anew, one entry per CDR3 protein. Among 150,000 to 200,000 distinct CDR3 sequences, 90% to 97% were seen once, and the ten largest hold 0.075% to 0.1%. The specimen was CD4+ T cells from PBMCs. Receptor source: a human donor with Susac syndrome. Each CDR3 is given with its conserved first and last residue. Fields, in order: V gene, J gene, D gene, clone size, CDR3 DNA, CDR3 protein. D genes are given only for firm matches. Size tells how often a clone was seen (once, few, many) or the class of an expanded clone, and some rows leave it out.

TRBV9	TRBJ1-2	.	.	TGTGCCAGCAGCGCCTCCCCACAGGAGGGCAGCTACACCTTC	CASSASPQEGSYTF
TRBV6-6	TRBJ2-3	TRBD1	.	TGTGCCAGCAGTTACGTCCGGGGACAGAGCACAGATACGCAGTATTTT	CASSYVRGQSTDTQYF
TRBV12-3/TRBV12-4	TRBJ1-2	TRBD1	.	TGTGCCAGCACCCGTACCCGACAGGGGTTTGGCTACACCTTC	CASTRTRQGFGYTF
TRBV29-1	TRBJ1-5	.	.	TGCAGCGTTGAAGGCCAGCCCCAGCATTTT	CSVEGQPQHF
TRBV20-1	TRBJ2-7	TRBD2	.	TGCAGTGCTAGGATGGGAGGGGACGAGCAGTACTTC	CSARMGGDEQYF
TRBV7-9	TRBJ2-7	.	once	TGTGCCAGCAGCTTAGATGAGTTCTTCTTGGACGAGCAGTACTTC	CASSLDEFFLDEQYF
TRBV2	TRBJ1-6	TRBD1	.	TGTGCCAGCAGTTCTAGGGGGCGAGGCCCCTATAATTCACCCCTCCACTTT	CASSSRGRGPYNSPLHF
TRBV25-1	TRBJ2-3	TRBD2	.	TGTGCCAGCAGGAGAGGGACTATAGTTTCCGGAGATACGCAGTATTTT	CASRRGTIVSGDTQYF
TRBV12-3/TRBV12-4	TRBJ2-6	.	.	TGTGCCAGCAGTTTCAGCTCTGGGGCCAACGTCCTGACTTTC	CASSFSSGANVLTF
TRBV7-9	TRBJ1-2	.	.	TGTGCCAGCAGCCCGGACCCGGATTATGGCTACACCTTC	CASSPDPDYGYTF